Listed here are 25 T cell receptor beta chains from one sample, sequenced in a study of T cell repertoires in cytomegalovirus infection. For these TCRs, the target antigens are not known. TCRdb called the reads again in MiXCR, with one record for every CDR3 protein. The profile shows hundreds of thousands of distinct CDR3 sequences, 25% to 35% of them singletons. Sequencing used cultured PBMCs, obtained from culture after CMV antigen stimulation. The receptors were gathered from a human donor in good health (CMV status not recorded). Some clones in this sample may be carry-over from other donors' samples.

This chain connects TRBV20-1 to TRBJ2-5; D is undetermined. This CDR3 contains 14 residues. Per the germline V gene, CDR1 is DFQATT and CDR2 is SNEGSKA (reference sequence). Trimming pared 0 bases from V and 6 bases from J, leaving 14 bases between. The CDR3: CSARDLVASQTQYF. DNA for the CDR3: TGCAGTGCTAGAGATCTGGTAGCCTCGCAGACCCAGTACTTC.

This clonotype has just a few counts. The chain has TRBV7-2 and TRBJ2-7, with a weak D call TRBD1 (6 bases). Trimming removed 5 bases at V and 3 bases at J, with 14 bases between. In germline, CDR1 is SGHTA, CDR2 FQGNSA. The CDR3 has 14 residues. The CDR3 DNA reads TGTGCCAGCAGCCATCGCGCAGGGGTCTACGAGCAGTACTTC. Translated: CASSHRAGVYEQYF.

This chain joins TRBV6-2 or TRBV6-3 and TRBJ1-1, with D hard to call. This CDR3 comprises 14 residues. Germline V lookup: CDR1 MNHEY, CDR2 SVGEGT. V dropped 7 bases and J dropped 1 base, with 13 bases sitting between them. CDR3 residues: CASTRILRNTEAFF. In DNA form, the CDR3 reads TGTGCCAGCACCAGAATCCTACGGAACACTGAAGCTTTCTTT.

Ten or more counts support this clonotype. This chain connects TRBV7-8 to TRBJ2-7; the D gene is possibly TRBD2 (6 bases). This CDR3 is 16 amino acids long. From germline, CDR1 is SGHVS and CDR2 FQNEAQ. Trimming pared 1 base from V and 0 bases from J, leaving 13 bases between. CDR3 nucleotide sequence: TGTGCCAGCAGCTTAGAGGGTGGCGGGAACTCCTACGAGCAGTACTTC. Its protein product is CASSLEGGGNSYEQYF. The full variable domain, with the rest looked up from reference TRBV7-8 and TRBJ2-7, is GAGVSQSPRYKVAKRGQDVALRCDPISGHVSLFWYQQALGQGPEFLTYFQNEAQLDKSGLPSDRFFAERPEGSVSTLKIQRTQQEDSAVYLCASSLEGGGNSYEQYFGPGTRLTVT.

This clonotype has a handful of counts. This rearrangement joins TRBV12-3 or TRBV12-4 to TRBJ1-2; D unresolved. The ends were cut back, 6 bases at V and 1 base at J, with 6 bases in the middle. This CDR3 spans 12 amino acids. The CDR3 coding sequence is TGTGCCAGCAGGAGCCATAACTATGGCTACACCTTC. Amino acids: CASRSHNYGYTF.

This clonotype was seen repeatedly, ten times or more. The chain joins TRBV7-8 to TRBJ1-5; weak D call: TRBD1 (6 bases). CDR3 length equals 13 residues. Germline loops: CDR1 SGHVS, CDR2 FQNEAQ. The ends were cut back, 3 bases at V and 9 bases at J, with 12 bases in the middle. CDR3 protein: CASSLGVDRPQHF. In DNA, the CDR3 is TGTGCCAGCAGCTTGGGGGTGGACAGGCCCCAGCATTTT.

The chain has TRBV6-1 and TRBJ1-4; 8 nucleotides align to TRBD1. Germline CDR1 and CDR2: MNHNS and SASEGT. This CDR3 is 15 amino acids long. Trimming cost V 6 bases and J 7 bases; bases outside gene matches: 10. The CDR3 region is CASRGGGTGGEKLFF. The CDR3, as DNA: TGTGCCAGCAGAGGAGGGGGGACAGGTGGTGAAAAACTGTTTTTT.

This clonotype was counted between two and nine times. The V and J genes are TRBV6-2 or TRBV6-3 and TRBJ2-1; TRBD1 agrees at 11 bases. The trim removed 6 bases at V and 9 bases at J, leaving 13 bases unmatched. The CDR3 has 16 amino acids. CDR1 is MNHEY, CDR2 SVGEGT, per germline. The CDR3 sequence is CASRPPSGTGGGEQFF. In DNA form, the CDR3 reads TGTGCCAGCAGGCCTCCTTCCGGGACAGGGGGTGGTGAGCAGTTCTTC.

The chain is built from TRBV5-1 and TRBJ2-5, with D perhaps matching TRBD1 or TRBD2 (5 bases each). This CDR3 spans 14 amino acids. Germline V gives CDR1 SGHRS, CDR2 YFSETQ. Trimming removed 7 bases from V and 2 bases from J, with 15 bases in between. CDR3 DNA: TGCGCCAGCCGGGGCCAGATCATTCAAGAGACCCAGTACTTC. This translates into CASRGQIIQETQYF. Filled out from reference TRBV5-1 and TRBJ2-5, the complete variable domain reads KAGVTQTPRYLIKTRGQQVTLSCSPISGHRSVSWYQQTPGQGLQFLFEYFSETQRNKGNFPGRFSGRQFSNSRSEMNVSTLELGDSALYLCASRGQIIQETQYFGPGTRLLVL.

This clonotype was detected only a few times. V is TRBV7-2 and J is TRBJ2-5, with 9 bases aligning to TRBD2. After removal of 0 bases from V and 5 bases from J, the junction contained 7 bases not matched to a gene. The CDR3 has 16 residues. Germline V CDR1 and CDR2: SGHTA, FQGNSA. CDR3 sequence: CASSLAAGGKGETQYF. In DNA form, the CDR3 reads TGTGCCAGCAGCTTAGCAGCGGGAGGTAAAGGGGAGACCCAGTACTTC.

The CDR3 DNA follows: TGTGCCAGTAGTGTAAGCGGGAGGCCACAAGAGACCCAGTACTTC. Protein product: CASSVSGRPQETQYF. This chain joins TRBV19 and TRBJ2-5, with 9 bases identical to TRBD2. Trimming removed 5 bases from V and 2 bases from J; junction bases left unmatched: 6. The germline V gene has CDR1 LNHDA and CDR2 SQIVND (reference sequence). The CDR3 is 15 amino acids.

This chain links TRBV7-9 with TRBJ2-5, with D perhaps matching TRBD2 (6 bases). With 1 base removed from V and 5 bases from J, the gap between germline ends came to 14 bases. The CDR3 sequence is 15 residues long. Germline lookup yields CDR1 SEHNR and CDR2 FQNEAQ (reference sequence). The CDR3 reads CASSLVGGDLETQYF. The CDR3 DNA reads TGTGCCAGCAGCTTAGTTGGAGGGGATCTGGAGACCCAGTACTTC. The whole variable domain, remainder taken from reference TRBV7-9 and TRBJ2-5, is DTGVSQNPRHKITKRGQNVTFRCDPISEHNRLYWYRQTLGQGPEFLTYFQNEAQLEKSRLLSDRFSAERPKGSFSTLEIQRTEQGDSAMYLCASSLVGGDLETQYFGPGTRLLVL.

This clonotype has a count of ten or more. The V call is TRBV7-2, the J call TRBJ2-1; D possibly corresponds to TRBD1 (6 bases). Germline V CDR1 and CDR2: SGHTA, FQGNSA. The CDR3 sequence is 12 residues long. The V end lost 7 bases, the J end lost 7 bases, and 11 bases lay between the germline ends. CDR3 loop: CASNSRGNEQFF. CDR3 in DNA: TGTGCCAGCAACTCCAGGGGAAATGAGCAGTTCTTC. The entire variable domain, with the rest obtained from reference TRBV7-2 and TRBJ2-1, is as follows: GAGVSQSPSNKVTEKGKDVELRCDPISGHTALYWYRQSLGQGLEFLIYFQGNSAPDKSGLPSDRFSAERTGGSVSTLTIQRTQQEDSAVYLCASNSRGNEQFFGPGTRLTVL.

The chain couples TRBV12-3 or TRBV12-4 to TRBJ2-4, with D possibly matching TRBD2 (6 bases). There are 12 residues in the CDR3. The V end was cut by 8 bases, the J end by 5 bases, with 10 bases between. CDR3: CASRGDQNIQYF. As DNA, the CDR3 is TGTGCCAGCCGCGGGGACCAAAACATTCAGTACTTC.

The rearrangement joins TRBV12-3 or TRBV12-4 to TRBJ2-3; 13 positions agree with TRBD2. V shed 7 bases, J shed 2 bases, and the junction held 9 bases outside the gene matches. This CDR3 spans 17 amino acids. CDR3 loop: CASIPGLAGANTDTQYF. CDR3 nucleotides: TGTGCCAGCATCCCTGGACTAGCGGGAGCGAACACAGATACGCAGTATTTT.

The chain links TRBV20-1 to TRBJ1-2; no definite D call. V was clipped by 6 bases and J by 4 bases, with 15 bases between them. Germline-derived CDR1 and CDR2 are DFQATT and SNEGSKA (reference sequence). CDR3 length: 13 residues. The CDR3 DNA is TGCAGTGCCGACTCGCGGTCGCGCTATGGCTACACCTTC. The encoded protein is CSADSRSRYGYTF.

In nucleotides, the CDR3 is TGTGCCATCCCCCGACCGGGGAGCGGAGCTCGCACAGATACGCAGTATTTT. Its translation: CAIPRPGSGARTDTQYF. V and J are TRBV10-3 and TRBJ2-3, with D perhaps TRBD2 (5 bases). The germline V gene encodes CDR1 ENHRY and CDR2 SYGVKD. This CDR3 spans 17 amino acids. V lost 8 bases to trimming and J lost 1 base, with 22 bases between them.

This rearrangement joins TRBV6-5 to TRBJ2-3; 12 bases fit TRBD2. Germline CDR1 and CDR2: MNHEY and SVGAGI. J gave up 5 bases and V 6 bases, and 9 bases lay outside the gene matches. The CDR3 extends over 16 amino acids. CDR3: CASRALTSGRRDTQYF. Here the CDR3 DNA reads TGTGCCAGCAGGGCCCTGACTAGCGGGAGAAGAGATACGCAGTATTTT.

The chain links TRBV7-2 to TRBJ1-1; a possible D gene is TRBD1 (6 bases). The CDR3 consists of 14 residues. With 2 bases removed from V and 5 bases from J, the gap between germline ends came to 12 bases. The germline V gene has CDR1 SGHTA and CDR2 FQGNSA. The CDR3: CASSLNRAGTEAFF. In DNA form, the CDR3 reads TGTGCCAGCAGCTTAAACAGGGCTGGGACTGAAGCTTTCTTT.

The CDR3 DNA is TGTGCCAGCAGCCACAGACTTTCATACAATGAGCAGTTCTTC. Its translation: CASSHRLSYNEQFF. The chain is built from TRBV4-2 and TRBJ2-1, with no clear D. Trimming left V 3 bases short and J 4 bases short, with 10 bases between. The CDR3 contains 14 residues. Germline loops: CDR1 LGHNA, CDR2 YNFKEQ.

The chain's CDR3 is CASTRGDTIYNEQFF. The CDR3 DNA reads TGTGCCAGCACCCGAGGGGACACAATCTACAATGAGCAGTTCTTC. The rearrangement uses TRBV11-2 and TRBJ2-1; D might be TRBD1 (6 bases). V was shortened by 7 bases and J by 3 bases, with 16 bases between the two germline ends. The CDR3 contains 15 residues. The V gene's germline CDR1 is SGHAT and CDR2 FQNNGV.

The chain combines TRBV5-4 with TRBJ2-3; 7 bases match TRBD2. The germline V gene has CDR1 SGHNT and CDR2 YYREEE (reference sequence). The CDR3 loop spans 14 amino acids. Trimming took 3 bases from V and 8 from J; bases not matched to a gene: 9. The CDR3 protein is CASSYGLELSTQYF. Written as DNA, the CDR3 is TGTGCCAGCAGCTACGGACTAGAATTGAGTACGCAGTATTTT.

The gene calls are TRBV10-3 and TRBJ2-3; 7 bases are a match to TRBD1. From germline, CDR1 is ENHRY and CDR2 SYGVKD. J was trimmed by 0 bases and V by 6 bases; bases with no gene match: 6. This CDR3 region has 15 residues. The CDR3 here is CAIRGGLRSTDTQYF. In nucleotides, the CDR3 is TGTGCCATCAGAGGGGGCCTAAGAAGCACAGATACGCAGTATTTT.

This clonotype has a count of ten or more. The J gene is TRBJ1-2, the V gene TRBV7-2, with D tentatively TRBD1 (5 bases). CDR1 is SGHTA and CDR2 is FQGNSA in the germline V gene. This CDR3 is 15 amino acids long. V was shortened by 1 base and J by 7 bases, with 16 bases between the two germline ends. Here the CDR3 DNA reads TGTGCCAGCAGCTTAGATCCCCAGGGACTTCCTGGCTACACCTTC. Translation gives CASSLDPQGLPGYTF.

This clonotype has a handful of counts. This chain links TRBV10-3 with TRBJ1-2, with a tentative D call TRBD1 (5 bases). The germline CDR1 and CDR2 sequences are ENHRY and SYGVKD. CDR3 length equals 16 residues. V was clipped by 6 bases and J by 4 bases, with 21 bases between them. Here the CDR3 reads CAIRKGPGTGVYGYTF. The CDR3 DNA reads TGTGCCATCAGGAAGGGCCCCGGGACGGGGGTCTATGGCTACACCTTC.